Listed below are T cell receptor beta chains from one sample, sequenced in a study of graft-versus-host responses after intestinal transplantation. Sequencing used immunoSEQ multiplex PCR; TCRdb keeps in-frame clones, though not all of them. The table has about 86,000 clones, about 88% seen once. These receptors' antigens are unknown. The sample consisted of unstimulated CD4+ T cells sorted from spleen or lymph node cells, taken before transplant. Receptors were obtained from a human donor who was the organ donor for an intestinal transplant. Both conserved end residues are part of each CDR3. A D gene is named only where the DNA matches it firmly. A clone size is listed for some rows: how often the clone was seen (once, few, many), or a class if it is expanded.

V gene,D gene,J gene,clone size,CDR3 length,CDR3 DNA,CDR3 protein
TRBV6-1,TRBD1,TRBJ2-7,few,11,TGTGCCAGCGGGACAGGGGTCGAGCAGTACTTC,CASGTGVEQYF
TRBV30,TRBD1,TRBJ1-6,.,13,TGTGCCTGCCTCTGGGACAGAGATTCACCCCTCCACTTT,CACLWDRDSPLHF
TRBV19,.,TRBJ1-2,.,14,TGTGCCAGTAGTATAGCGGGGAAAGGATATGGCTACACCTTC,CASSIAGKGYGYTF
TRBV2,TRBD1,TRBJ1-3,.,16,TGTGCCAGCAGCCAAGACAGGGGGCGAGCTGGAAACACCATATATTTT,CASSQDRGRAGNTIYF
TRBV28,.,TRBJ1-2,.,12,TGTGCCATCCACAGGGTAGGCTATGGCTACACCTTC,CAIHRVGYGYTF
TRBV21-1,.,TRBJ2-1,.,16,TGTGCCAGCAGCAAATCGGCGGGGGGGCCGCGGGGTGAGCAGTTCTTC,CASSKSAGGPRGEQFF
TRBV11-3,.,TRBJ2-2,.,12,TGTGCCAGCAGCCCCTCGGCCGGGGAGCTGTTTTTT,CASSPSAGELFF
TRBV4-2,.,TRBJ2-1,.,15,TGTGCCAGCAGCCAAGATAGGTGGCTCGGGTATGAGCAGTTCTTC,CASSQDRWLGYEQFF
TRBV5-6,TRBD1,TRBJ1-2,.,15,TGTGCCAGCAGCCTTGAACAGGGGGCATGGGCTGGCTACACCTTC,CASSLEQGAWAGYTF
TRBV11-2,.,TRBJ1-2,.,12,TGTGCCAGCAGCTATGGGGCTTATGGCTACACCTTC,CASSYGAYGYTF
TRBV15,.,TRBJ1-1,.,13,TGTGCCACCAGCGTCAGGTTGGACACTGAAGCTTTCTTT,CATSVRLDTEAFF
TRBV5-1,.,TRBJ2-1,.,14,TGCGCCAGCAGCTTGGTTCGGAGGGGCGATGAGCAGTTCTTC,CASSLVRRGDEQFF
TRBV6-4,.,TRBJ1-5,.,15,TGTGCCAGCAGTGATGGGCAGGGTATGGGTCAGCCCCAGCATTTT,CASSDGQGMGQPQHF
TRBV19,TRBD2,TRBJ2-5,.,14,TGTGCCAGCGGACTCGGACTAGCGGGGGCGCCCCAGTACTTC,CASGLGLAGAPQYF
TRBV5-4,TRBD2,TRBJ2-5,.,16,TGTGCCAGCAGCCCGGCGGGCGGGAGAGTTCAAGAGACCCAGTACTTC,CASSPAGGRVQETQYF
TRBV28,.,TRBJ2-3,.,15,TGTGCCAGCCGCCCACCGAGGGTTTTCACAGATACGCAGTATTTT,CASRPPRVFTDTQYF